This TCR beta chain was found in a study of control samples from healthy donors and cancer patients. CDR1 MNHEY and CDR2 SVGAGI come from the germline V gene. This CDR3 region has 14 residues. V gave up 1 base and J gave up 0 bases, with 3 bases separating them. Assay: immunoSEQ multiplex PCR; the TCRdb copy retains only in-frame clones and omits some. This table has 35,000 to 50,000 clones, approximately 89% appearing once. This clone was recorded only once. The chain uses TRBV6-5 and TRBJ1-4; D not resolved. Sequencing was performed on PBMCs. The receptor was isolated from an older woman with lung cancer. CDR3 sequence: CASSYYATNEKLFF. CDR3 nucleotide sequence: TGTGCCAGCAGTTACTATGCAACTAATGAAAAACTGTTTTTT.